A selection of T cell receptor beta chains follows, all from one sample in a study of cytomegalovirus exposure and HLA in healthy donors. Clones were read by immunoSEQ multiplex PCR, and TCRdb kept only the in-frame ones, dropping some. The sample has around 130,000 clones, roughly 84% seen once. What was sequenced was PBMCs. The source is a woman under 40 in good health and CMV-seronegative. The conserved cysteine and the conserved F or W are not part of the CDR3 here. Each record gives: J gene, V gene, clone size, CDR3 protein. The listing skips clone size in some rows; elsewhere it reads once, few, many or a size class.

TRBJ1-2 | TRBV4-3 | NA | ASSQEAQVVYGYT
TRBJ2-7 | TRBV2 | once | ASRRLAGTYEQY
TRBJ2-1 | TRBV4-1 | NA | ASSQFYGGAVEQF
TRBJ2-2 | TRBV5-4 | NA | ASSLASTGGVSFVGELF
TRBJ1-3 | TRBV2 | NA | ASLGQGMPGNTIY
TRBJ1-6 | TRBV7-2 | NA | ASSLATGNSPLH
TRBJ2-2 | TRBV5-4 | NA | ASSIPGGPYTGELF
TRBJ2-7 | TRBV7-6 | NA | ASSLGVGGEQY
TRBJ1-2 | TRBV27 | few | ASSSDRGLDNYGYT
TRBJ1-2 | TRBV19 | NA | ASSRTVGTSHGYT
TRBJ1-3 | TRBV5-4 | NA | ASSSGQNRNTIY
TRBJ2-1 | TRBV27 | few | ASSVERGSSYNEQF
TRBJ1-5 | TRBV4-2 | NA | ASSPYRDILYQPQH
TRBJ2-1 | TRBV27 | NA | ASRLSWTALNEQF
TRBJ2-3 | TRBV2 | NA | ASLALRTDTQY
TRBJ1-3 | TRBV11-2 | NA | ASSLVTGTGNTIY
TRBJ2-1 | TRBV7-2 | NA | ASSLGLAGALEQF
TRBJ2-1 | TRBV7-3 | NA | ASSPGSGGAYNEQF
TRBJ2-7 | TRBV5-1 | NA | ASSLAPDRAIYEQY
TRBJ2-1 | TRBV7-3 | NA | ASSLSGLAGEINEQF
TRBJ2-2 | TRBV6-4 | NA | ASSESGVGTGELF
TRBJ1-4 | TRBV5-1 | NA | ASSPIAATNEKLF
TRBJ2-1 | TRBV7-9 | few | ASSLAGGPGNEQF
TRBJ2-3 | TRBV2 | NA | ASSEMGLAGTDTQY
TRBJ1-1 | TRBV28 | NA | ASSSRDRARPTEAF
TRBJ1-2 | TRBV19 | NA | ASSIDHWSVSNYGYT
TRBJ2-2 | TRBV5-5 | NA | ASSLVGGGAAELF
TRBJ2-1 | TRBV11-3 | many | ASSQVGGSNKQF
TRBJ1-2 | TRBV28 | NA | ASRLTGLYGYT
TRBJ1-2 | TRBV29-1 | NA | SVDDGYT
TRBJ2-5 | TRBV19 | once | ATQLTGASWETQY
TRBJ1-1 | TRBV30 | NA | AWRGRRVMNTEAF
TRBJ2-3 | TRBV4-1 | once | ASSQSHSRGRRTDTQY
TRBJ2-3 | TRBV15 | NA | ATSRLRLVQDTQY
TRBJ1-2 | TRBV7-9 | NA | ASSFQTRPWENYGYT
TRBJ2-7 | TRBV2 | NA | ASSEDTTSYEQY
TRBJ1-3 | TRBV4-1 | NA | ASRSQGAGNTIY
TRBJ2-7 | TRBV19 | few | ASLSGGGYEQY
TRBJ1-6 | TRBV6-6 | NA | ASSASGTDSPLH
TRBJ2-3 | TRBV2 | NA | ASRDASEKGDTQY
TRBJ2-7 | TRBV7-4 | NA | ASSFPGTAYEQY
TRBJ1-1 | TRBV7-8 | NA | ASSKGGLNTEAF
TRBJ2-3 | TRBV21-1 | NA | ASSKVLAGTHSTDTQY
TRBJ1-2 | TRBV11-2 | few | ASSRDSRQGYT
TRBJ1-2 | TRBV6-5 | NA | ASSYQGPNYGYT
TRBJ2-1 | TRBV2 | NA | ASSPGLANSNEQF
TRBJ2-5 | TRBV2 | NA | ASGRLAKQTQY
TRBJ2-1 | TRBV19 | NA | ASSKTGSGGTYNEQF
TRBJ2-5 | TRBV9 | NA | ASSVDRGWETQY
TRBJ1-6 | TRBV9 | NA | ASSVALNSPLH
TRBJ2-1 | TRBV4-1 | NA | ASSQGTSGQGVEQF
TRBJ2-6 | TRBV12-5 | NA | ASGTLDRGVAGANVLT
TRBJ2-7 | TRBV9 | NA | ASSVAGGSEQY